This TCR beta chain is drawn from a study of human T cells and chemical hapten exposure. Study-wide context: Diphenylcyclopropenone doses were given weekly to the scalps of patients across the roughly 24-week study.

Documented time point: patch test 2, 6 weeks after DPC sensitization. Specified treatment: therapeutic diphenylcyclopropenone sensitization with weekly scalp DPC. The donor pool consisted of alopecia patients aged 18 to 70 years, considered suitable for DPC. TCRdb reanalysed the RACE reads using MiXCR and keeps one entry per CDR3 protein. The sample carries about 54,000 distinct CDR3 sequences, 9.5% to 10% recorded once. The CDR3 extends over 14 amino acids. V was shortened by 3 bases and J by 5 bases, with 12 bases between the two germline ends. Germline V gene data show CDR1 as SGHAT and CDR2 as FQNNGV. This clonotype appeared many times. Antigen: not known. Points from the study as a whole: Expanded TCRs made up significantly more big CDR3 similarity clusters than controls did.

The V gene is TRBV11-2, the J gene TRBJ2-3, with D maybe TRBD2 (6 bases). The source material was whole blood, sampled in connection with sensitization to the hapten diphenylcyclopropenone (DPC). The clonotype was recovered from a woman aged 50 to 65 with alopecia areata. Some clones in this sample may be carry-over from other donors' samples. CDR3 protein: CASSFVAGRDTQYF. The DNA for the CDR3 is TGTGCCAGCAGCTTTGTGGCGGGGAGAGATACGCAGTATTTT.